The 2 T cell receptor beta chains reported below all come from one sample, sequenced in a study of T cells after yellow fever vaccination. TCRdb called the 5' RACE reads again in MiXCR, with one record for every CDR3 protein. This table has 200,000 to 300,000 distinct CDR3 sequences, more than 3.5% appearing once. Sequencing used PBMCs, obtained 15 days after the yellow fever booster vaccination. The receptors here all came from a man younger than 35 who received the YFV17D yellow fever vaccine.

This clonotype was detected many times. CDR3: CATNQGASEQFF. As DNA, the CDR3 is TGTGCCACCAATCAGGGGGCCTCTGAGCAGTTCTTC. The J gene is TRBJ2-1, the V gene TRBV24-1; 8 positions match TRBD1. The CDR3 has 12 amino acids. Per germline, CDR1 KGHDR and CDR2 SFDVKD. V was pared by 8 bases and J by 9 bases, with 5 bases of the junction left unmatched.

Many counts were recorded for this clonotype. The rearrangement uses TRBV7-6 and TRBJ1-1; D might be TRBD1 (5 bases). Deletions cut 4 bases from V and 3 bases from J, with 12 bases between. Germline CDR1 is SGHVS and CDR2 is FNYEAQ. The CDR3 covers 14 residues. CDR3 region: CASSSRGGDTEAFF. CDR3 bases: TGTGCCAGCAGCTCGAGGGGAGGGGACACTGAAGCTTTCTTT.